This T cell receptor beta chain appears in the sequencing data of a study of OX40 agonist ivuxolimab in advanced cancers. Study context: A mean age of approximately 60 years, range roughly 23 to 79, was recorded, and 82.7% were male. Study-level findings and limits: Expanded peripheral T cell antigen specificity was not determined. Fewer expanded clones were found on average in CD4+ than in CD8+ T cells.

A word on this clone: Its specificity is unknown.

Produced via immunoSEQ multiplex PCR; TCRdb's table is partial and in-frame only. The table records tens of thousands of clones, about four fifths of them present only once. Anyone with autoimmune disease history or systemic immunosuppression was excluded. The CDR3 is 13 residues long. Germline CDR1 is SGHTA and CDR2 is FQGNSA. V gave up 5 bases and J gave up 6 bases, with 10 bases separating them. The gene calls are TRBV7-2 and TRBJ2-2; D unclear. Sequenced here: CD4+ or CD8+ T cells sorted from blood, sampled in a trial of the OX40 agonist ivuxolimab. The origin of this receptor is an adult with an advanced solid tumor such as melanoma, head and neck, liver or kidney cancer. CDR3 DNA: TGTGCCAGCAGCCTAAACAGCGCCGGGGAGCTGTTTTTT. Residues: CASSLNSAGELFF.